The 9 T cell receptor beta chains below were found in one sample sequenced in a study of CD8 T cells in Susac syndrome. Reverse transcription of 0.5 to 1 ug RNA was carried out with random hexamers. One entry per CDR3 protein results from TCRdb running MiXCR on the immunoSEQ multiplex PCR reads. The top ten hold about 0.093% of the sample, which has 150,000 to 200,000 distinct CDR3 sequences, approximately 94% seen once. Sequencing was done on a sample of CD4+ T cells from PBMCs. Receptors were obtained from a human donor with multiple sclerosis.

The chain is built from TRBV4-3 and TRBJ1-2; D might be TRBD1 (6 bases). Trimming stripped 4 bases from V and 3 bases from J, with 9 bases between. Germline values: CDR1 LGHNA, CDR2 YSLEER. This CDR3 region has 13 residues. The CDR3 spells CASSLRTDYGYTF. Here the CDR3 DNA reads TGCGCCAGCAGCCTTCGGACAGACTATGGCTACACCTTC.

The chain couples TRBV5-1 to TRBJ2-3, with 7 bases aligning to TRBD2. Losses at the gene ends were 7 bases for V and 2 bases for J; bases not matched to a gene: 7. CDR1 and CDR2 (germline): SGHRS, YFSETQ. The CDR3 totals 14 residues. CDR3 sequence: CASEVSGTTDTQYF. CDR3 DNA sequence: TGCGCCAGCGAGGTCAGCGGGACCACAGATACGCAGTATTTT.

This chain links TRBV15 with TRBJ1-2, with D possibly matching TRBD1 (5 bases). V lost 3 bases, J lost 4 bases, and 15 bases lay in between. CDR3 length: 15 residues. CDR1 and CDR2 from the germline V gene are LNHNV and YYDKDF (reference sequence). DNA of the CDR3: TGTGCCACCAGCAGTGGAATGGTCGGGGCCTATGGCTACACCTTC. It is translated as CATSSGMVGAYGYTF.

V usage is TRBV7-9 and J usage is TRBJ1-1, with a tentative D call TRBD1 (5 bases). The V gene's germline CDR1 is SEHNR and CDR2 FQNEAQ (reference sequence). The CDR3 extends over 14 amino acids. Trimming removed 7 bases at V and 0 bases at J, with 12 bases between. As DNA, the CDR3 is TGTGCCAGCACCAGGGCCGAGCTGAACACTGAAGCTTTCTTT. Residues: CASTRAELNTEAFF.

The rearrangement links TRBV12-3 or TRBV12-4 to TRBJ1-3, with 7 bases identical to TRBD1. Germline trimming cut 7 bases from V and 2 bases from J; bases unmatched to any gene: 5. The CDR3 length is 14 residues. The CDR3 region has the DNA TGTGCCAGCACCGTCGACAGGGCTGGAAACACCATATATTTT. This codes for CASTVDRAGNTIYF.

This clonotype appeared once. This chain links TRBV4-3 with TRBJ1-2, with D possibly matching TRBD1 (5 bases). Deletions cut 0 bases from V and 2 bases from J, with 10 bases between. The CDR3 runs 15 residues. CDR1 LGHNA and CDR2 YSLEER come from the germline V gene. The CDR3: CASSQDLAGNYGYTF. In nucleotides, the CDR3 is TGCGCCAGCAGCCAAGATCTGGCAGGGAACTATGGCTACACCTTC.

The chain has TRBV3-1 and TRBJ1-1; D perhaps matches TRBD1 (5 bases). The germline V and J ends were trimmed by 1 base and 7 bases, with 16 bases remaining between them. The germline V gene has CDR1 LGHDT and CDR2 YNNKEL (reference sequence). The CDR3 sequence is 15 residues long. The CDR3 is CASSQVHDGGGEAFF. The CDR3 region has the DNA TGTGCCAGCAGCCAAGTTCACGATGGGGGGGGTGAAGCTTTCTTT.

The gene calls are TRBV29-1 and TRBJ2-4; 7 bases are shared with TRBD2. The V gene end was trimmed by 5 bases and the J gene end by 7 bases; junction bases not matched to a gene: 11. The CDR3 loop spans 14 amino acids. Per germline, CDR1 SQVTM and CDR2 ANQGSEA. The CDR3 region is CSVLGSGALNIQYF. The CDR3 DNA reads TGCAGCGTTCTTGGAAGCGGGGCACTTAACATTCAGTACTTC.

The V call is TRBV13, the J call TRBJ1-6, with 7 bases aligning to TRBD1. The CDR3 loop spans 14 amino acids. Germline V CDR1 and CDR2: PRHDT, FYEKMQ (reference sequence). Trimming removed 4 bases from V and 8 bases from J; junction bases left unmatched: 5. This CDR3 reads CASSSDRTYSPLHF. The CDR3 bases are TGTGCCAGCAGCTCGGACAGGACCTATTCACCCCTCCACTTT.